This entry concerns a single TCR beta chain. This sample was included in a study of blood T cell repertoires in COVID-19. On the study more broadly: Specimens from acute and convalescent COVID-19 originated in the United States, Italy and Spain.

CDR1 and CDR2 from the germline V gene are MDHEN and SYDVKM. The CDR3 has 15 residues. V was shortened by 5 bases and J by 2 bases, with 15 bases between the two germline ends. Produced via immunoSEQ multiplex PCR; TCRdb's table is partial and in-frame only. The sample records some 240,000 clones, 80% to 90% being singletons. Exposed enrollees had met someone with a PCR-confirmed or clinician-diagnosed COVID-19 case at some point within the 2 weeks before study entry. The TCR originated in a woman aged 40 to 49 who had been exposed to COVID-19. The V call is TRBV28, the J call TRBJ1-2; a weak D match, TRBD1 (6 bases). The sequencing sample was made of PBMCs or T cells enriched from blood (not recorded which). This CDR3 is CASSQGPGQNYGYTF. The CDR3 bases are TGTGCCAGCAGTCAAGGTCCCGGACAGAACTATGGCTACACCTTC.